A selection of T cell receptor beta chains follows, all from one sample in a study of shared clonotypes between healthy human individuals. Here immunoSEQ multiplex PCR was the method, and the copy in TCRdb shows in-frame clones only, minus some. The sample holds 850,000 to 1,200,000 clones, 65% to 80% seen once. The sequencing input was memory CD4+ T cells sorted from blood. All receptors come from a man between 18 and 29 years old in good health. CDR3s include the opening cysteine and the closing phenylalanine or tryptophan. The listing skips clone size in some rows; elsewhere it reads once, few, many or a size class.

j_call,clone_size,v_call,cdr3_aa
TRBJ2-1,.,TRBV11-3,CASNQRGLNEQFF
TRBJ1-4,.,TRBV18,CASSPRKGADEKLFF
TRBJ2-5,.,TRBV2,CASSSSGGKETQYF
TRBJ1-6,once,TRBV30,CAWSVGQGNSPLHF
TRBJ1-6,.,TRBV5-1,CASSSDRVGNSPLHF
TRBJ2-5,.,TRBV19,CASSNSGKHQETQYF
TRBJ1-6,once,TRBV12-5,CASGSGQSYNSPLHF
TRBJ1-5,.,TRBV7-2,CASSSPTRGVSNQPQHF
TRBJ1-5,.,TRBV7-9,CASSLEGRHQPQHF
TRBJ2-7,few,TRBV2,CASRRDYGEQYF
TRBJ2-7,.,TRBV27,CASSLGTGGPREQYF
TRBJ2-7,.,TRBV19,CASSNGQIIEQYF
TRBJ1-5,once,TRBV5-6,CASTLGGFDNQPQHF
TRBJ1-1,.,TRBV27,CASSPGLHRGNTEAFF
TRBJ1-1,.,TRBV2,CASTGYSNEAFF
TRBJ2-3,.,TRBV7-9,CASSLASSGGTDTQYF
TRBJ2-1,.,TRBV4-3,CASSQDLQAETYNEQFF
.,.,TRBV2,CASSPHTYEQYF
TRBJ2-1,few,TRBV6-1,CAGTRLAGGSEQFF
TRBJ2-3,.,TRBV19,CASSFSSGGTDTQYF
TRBJ2-7,.,TRBV7-2,CASSPGGDRAHVQYF
TRBJ1-4,few,TRBV9,CASSDPRAEEKLFF
TRBJ2-7,once,TRBV5-1,CASRPIPSSYEQYF
TRBJ1-6,.,TRBV9,CASSETDRGSPLHF
TRBJ2-1,.,TRBV4-1,CASSQDTSGSYNEQFF
TRBJ1-3,few,TRBV10-1,CASSPSSGNTIYF
TRBJ1-4,.,TRBV19,CASSTGLTGVGEKLFF
TRBJ1-6,.,TRBV30,CAWNVYENSPLHF
TRBJ2-1,.,TRBV9,CASGSGGSYNEQFF
TRBJ2-1,.,TRBV11-2,CASSLDFNNEQFF
TRBJ1-2,.,TRBV4-1,CASSPARDRGLGGYTF
TRBJ2-1,.,TRBV4-3,CASSQSYLAGYNEQFF
TRBJ2-2,once,TRBV6-6,CASRTGIGELFF
TRBJ1-6,.,TRBV19,CASSPKPDSPLHF
TRBJ2-7,few,TRBV5-1,CASSTEGGPYEQYF
TRBJ2-1,few,TRBV6-1,CASETRRDEQFF
TRBJ2-1,.,TRBV5-4,CASTPLGGADEQFF
TRBJ1-4,.,TRBV5-1,CASSLGQGTTNEKLFF
TRBJ1-2,once,TRBV11-2,CASSLDRGGGYTF
TRBJ1-1,.,TRBV19,CASSIGGQAGRDTEAFF
TRBJ2-5,.,TRBV2,CAGSERETQYF
TRBJ2-5,.,TRBV5-1,CASSSQRTQYF